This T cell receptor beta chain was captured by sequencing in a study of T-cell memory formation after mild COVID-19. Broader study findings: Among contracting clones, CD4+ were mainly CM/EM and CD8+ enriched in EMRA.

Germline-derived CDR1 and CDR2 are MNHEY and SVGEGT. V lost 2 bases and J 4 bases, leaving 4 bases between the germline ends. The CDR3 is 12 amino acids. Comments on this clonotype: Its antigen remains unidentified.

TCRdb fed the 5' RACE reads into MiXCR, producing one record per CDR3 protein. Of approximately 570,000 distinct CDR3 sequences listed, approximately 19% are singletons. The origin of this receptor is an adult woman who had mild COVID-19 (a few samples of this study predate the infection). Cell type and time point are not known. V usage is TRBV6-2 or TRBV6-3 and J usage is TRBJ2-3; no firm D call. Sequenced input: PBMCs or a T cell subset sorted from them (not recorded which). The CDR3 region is CASSYNSDTQYF. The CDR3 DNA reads TGTGCCAGCAGTTACAATTCAGATACGCAGTATTTT.